The clone carrying this T cell receptor (beta chain) has ten or more counts. Its antigen is not known. This specimen comes from a study of response to subunit inactivated influenza vaccine. Study outcomes and limitations: Seasonal influenza vaccination, on each occasion, was suggested by the authors to recruit few new T cells.

TCRdb reprocessed the RT-PCR reads via MiXCR and lists one record per CDR3 protein. The data show 290,000 or so distinct CDR3 sequences, 20% to 25% seen once. Unmatched junction bases numbered 8, after V lost 0 bases and J lost 7 bases. The CDR3 runs to 16 residues. Per the germline V gene, CDR1 is MNHEY and CDR2 is SVGEGT. The V and J genes are TRBV6-2 or TRBV6-3 and TRBJ1-5; 8 positions agree with TRBD1. This specimen consisted of PBMCs from blood, obtained less than 22 months after vaccination. This receptor was taken from a man aged 45-69 years who received an inactivated influenza vaccine. This CDR3 reads CASSYSTVTGVQPQHF. The CDR3, as DNA: TGTGCCAGCAGTTACTCGACGGTGACAGGGGTCCAGCCCCAGCATTTT.